These 17 T cell receptor beta chains came from one sample sequenced in a study of T-cell reconstitution after alpha-beta-depleted transplantation in children. The authors prepared the TCRbeta library with unique molecular identifiers. Each CDR3 protein gets one entry after TCRdb re-called the PCR reads with MiXCR. Of some 590,000 distinct CDR3 sequences in the sample, roughly a tenth were seen once. The sequenced sample was PBMCs from the stem cell graft donor, obtained from the stem cell graft. Every receptor here comes from a human donor who donated a stem cell graft to a child with acute myeloid leukemia.

This clonotype has a handful of counts. The chain links TRBV20-1 to TRBJ2-5; D not resolved. Germline V CDR1 and CDR2: DFQATT, SNEGSKA (reference sequence). CDR3 length: 12 residues. V was shortened by 3 bases and J by 5 bases, with 10 bases between the two germline ends. Written as DNA, the CDR3 is TGCAGTGCTAGGGTAGCTTGGGAGACCCAGTACTTC. This sequence encodes CSARVAWETQYF.

V gene TRBV7-2 combines with J gene TRBJ2-3; D is undetermined. Trimming took off 7 bases at V and 6 bases at J, with 20 bases between the two ends. In germline, CDR1 is SGHTA, CDR2 FQGNSA. The CDR3 sequence is 15 residues long. This chain's CDR3 is CASTLQTGLRDTQYF. In nucleotides, the CDR3 is TGTGCCAGCACCCTCCAGACTGGCCTTAGGGATACGCAGTATTTT.

This clonotype showed up many times. The chain couples TRBV9 to TRBJ2-2, with D uncertain. This CDR3 has 14 residues. V lost 0 bases to trimming and J lost 6 bases, with 9 bases between them. Germline V gene sequence: CDR1 SGDLS, CDR2 YYNGEE. Written as DNA, the CDR3 is TGTGCCAGCAGCGTAGTAGGTGGAGCCGGGGAGCTGTTTTTT. The encoded protein is CASSVVGGAGELFF.

The chain is built from TRBV20-1 and TRBJ2-1; 13 bases fit TRBD2. Losses at the gene ends were 6 bases for V and 2 bases for J; bases not matched to a gene: 16. Germline assignment: CDR1 DFQATT and CDR2 SNEGSKA (reference sequence). This CDR3 has 19 residues. CDR3 nucleotide sequence: TGCAGTGCCCGGGGTACGCGACTAGCGGGAGGCCATCCCTACAATGAGCAGTTCTTC. As protein: CSARGTRLAGGHPYNEQFF.

There are many counts of this clonotype. The V and J genes are TRBV29-1 and TRBJ2-1, with TRBD1 as a possible D gene (7 bases). This CDR3 spans 14 amino acids. Per the germline V gene, CDR1 is SQVTM and CDR2 is ANQGSEA. Deletions cut 8 bases from V and 4 bases from J, with 18 bases between. CDR3 DNA sequence: TGCAGCTGGAGGGGGCGTGGGGAATACAATGAGCAGTTCTTC. Translation: CSWRGRGEYNEQFF.

The rearrangement links TRBV28 to TRBJ2-2; perhaps D is TRBD1 or TRBD2 (6 bases each). Trimming shortened V by 7 bases and J by 0 bases, and 15 bases separated the two germline ends. This CDR3 has 16 residues. Germline CDR1 reads MDHEN; CDR2 reads SYDVKM. The DNA for the CDR3 is TGTGCCAGCACCCCCGGCGGGACATCGAACACCGGGGAGCTGTTTTTT. It specifies CASTPGGTSNTGELFF. The full variable domain, its missing parts supplied by reference TRBV28 and TRBJ2-2, is DVKVTQSSRYLVKRTGEKVFLECVQDMDHENMFWYRQDPGLGLRLIYFSYDVKMKEKGDIPEGYSVSREKKERFSLILESASTNQTSMYLCASTPGGTSNTGELFFGEGSRLTVL.

CDR3 nucleotide sequence: TGCAGCGTTAAGACAACCCCTGAAGCTTTCTTT. It specifies CSVKTTPEAFF. J is TRBJ1-1 and V is TRBV29-1, with D uncertain. V shed 5 bases and J shed 6 bases, with 10 bases lying between them. The CDR3 length is 11 residues. Germline CDR1 reads SQVTM; CDR2 reads ANQGSEA.

This clonotype occurred many times. The chain recombines TRBV6-1 with TRBJ1-1; TRBD1 agrees at 10 bases. Germline V gives CDR1 MNHNS, CDR2 SASEGT. With V trimmed by 7 bases and J by 6 bases, 14 bases remained unmatched. The CDR3 contains 16 residues. The CDR3 nucleotides read TGTGCCAGCAAACAGGGGCTCGACAGGGGGCTGGCTGAAGCTTTCTTT. The encoded protein is CASKQGLDRGLAEAFF.

Comments on this clonotype: This is likely a read error, given that the CDR3 carries no conserved phenylalanine or tryptophan at its end. V usage is TRBV20-1 and J usage is TRBJ1-3; D remains ambiguous. The CDR3 sequence is 13 residues long. Per germline, CDR1 DFQATT and CDR2 SNEGSKA (reference sequence). Between the trimmed V and J ends, which lost 6 bases and 4 bases, there was a span of 13 bases. Here the CDR3 DNA reads TGCAGTGCCCAAGTGGGTGCCGGAAACACCATATATGTT. It codes for CSAQVGAGNTIYV.

This clonotype was counted only a few times. This chain links TRBV6-2 or TRBV6-3 with TRBJ1-1, with D maybe TRBD1 (5 bases). Germline V gene data show CDR1 as MNHEY and CDR2 as SVGEGT. The CDR3 extends over 15 amino acids. V lost 7 bases and J lost 1, with 16 bases in between. The CDR3 DNA follows: TGTGCCAGCACCCGAGCTAGAACAGGGAACACTGAAGCTTTCTTT. Its protein product is CASTRARTGNTEAFF.

There are a few counts of this clonotype. The genes are TRBV10-3 and TRBJ2-7; perhaps TRBD1 as D (6 bases). Deletions cut 5 bases from V and 4 bases from J, with 15 bases between. The germline V gene encodes CDR1 ENHRY and CDR2 SYGVKD. This CDR3 comprises 14 residues. The CDR3 protein is CAISTTGLGYEQYF. CDR3 sequence (DNA): TGTGCCATCAGTACGACAGGCCTGGGGTACGAGCAGTACTTC.

This sequence joins TRBV20-1 and TRBJ1-6; D not resolved. Germline CDR1 DFQATT, CDR2 SNEGSKA (reference sequence). Trimming cost V 0 bases and J 13 bases, with 16 bases left between them. The CDR3 has 14 amino acids. CDR3 nucleotides: TGCAGTGCTAGAGATCAACCCGCCCTGGGGCCCCTCCACTTT. Translation gives CSARDQPALGPLHF.

In this sample, this clonotype turned up a few times. This chain joins TRBV6-2 or TRBV6-3 and TRBJ2-7; TRBD2 agrees at 9 bases. In germline, CDR1 is MNHEY, CDR2 SVGEGT. The CDR3 extends over 13 amino acids. J was trimmed by 7 bases and V by 2 bases; bases with no gene match: 3. CDR3 amino acids: CASSYATSGEQYF. CDR3 DNA sequence: TGTGCCAGCAGTTACGCGACTAGCGGAGAGCAGTACTTC.

This sequence joins TRBV30 and TRBJ1-4, with D tentatively TRBD1 (6 bases). The CDR3 covers 18 residues. V lost 6 bases to trimming and J lost 4 bases, with 27 bases between them. The germline V gene has CDR1 GTSNPN and CDR2 SVGIG (reference sequence). CDR3 in DNA: TGTGCCTGTCAACCCGCACAGGGAAATCGACAGTATAATGAAAAACTGTTTTTT. Protein sequence: CACQPAQGNRQYNEKLFF. Variable domain in full (rest from reference TRBV30 and TRBJ1-4): SQTIHQWPATLVQPVGSPLSLECTVEGTSNPNLYWYRQAAGRGLQLLFYSVGIGQISSEVPQNLSASRPQDRQFILSSKKLLLSDSGFYLCACQPAQGNRQYNEKLFFGSGTQLSVL.

This rearrangement joins TRBV20-1 to TRBJ2-7; TRBD1 agrees at 7 bases. Germline V gene sequence: CDR1 DFQATT, CDR2 SNEGSKA (reference sequence). Trimming removed 0 bases from V and 1 base from J; junction bases left unmatched: 6. The CDR3 loop spans 15 amino acids. The CDR3 protein is CSARDRQGGSYEQYF. The CDR3 bases are TGCAGTGCTAGAGATAGACAGGGTGGGTCCTACGAGCAGTACTTC.

This chain joins TRBV12-3 or TRBV12-4 and TRBJ2-1, with TRBD1 as a possible D gene (5 bases). The CDR3 runs to 17 residues. Trimming stripped 4 bases from V and 0 bases from J, with 16 bases between. The CDR3 loop reads CASSWGPDRYSYNEQFF. In DNA, the CDR3 is TGTGCCAGCAGTTGGGGTCCCGACAGATACTCCTACAATGAGCAGTTCTTC.

The chain employs TRBV10-3 and TRBJ2-1, with D perhaps matching TRBD1 or TRBD2 (7 bases each). Looked up from germline, CDR1 is ENHRY and CDR2 is SYGVKD. Trimming took 0 bases from V and 12 from J, leaving 15 bases between them. The CDR3 has 14 residues. DNA for the CDR3: TGTGCCATCAGTGAGTCGGGGGGGGGACAGACGCAGTTCTTC. Amino acids: CAISESGGGQTQFF.